Given below is one T cell receptor beta chain in context. There is no known antigen for this receptor. Base qualities are missing; no much larger clone stands one base away. The junction carries 12 bases between V and J, which are trimmed by 3 bases and 2 bases respectively. CDR3 length: 15 amino acids, cysteine to phenylalanine. Here the CDR3 DNA is all that survives: 45 bases in frame from base 1. The data derive from a study of naive and memory T cell subsets (dated 2017 in TCRdb). With respect to the entire study: Sorted naive and memory T cell subsets from peripheral blood were analyzed in the study using a UMI-based, open-source pipeline for TCR alpha and beta sequencing. Complete agreement was observed between the functional CMV T cell responses and the IgG serology results. RNA was DNase-treated and reverse transcribed with TCR constant-region primers, mostly using SuperScript III. Broad study findings and their caveats: A few larger clonotypes were present in naive repertoires, particularly the CD8 repertoires, and these clonotypes were possibly memory cells re-expressing CD45RA. After error correction, over 90% of naive TCR sequences appeared only once, giving much steeper abundance distributions than memory subsets. Clonotypes were defined as single alpha or beta chain sequences, not paired alpha/beta receptors. RNA-based TCR counts may be influenced by expression changes linked to T cell activation and differentiation. In both CD4 and CD8 cells, a rise in Gini index and a fall in Shannon and inverse Simpson diversity were observed from naive through CM, EM and EMRA. The repertoire findings for the naive and memory subsets could not be validated against a ground truth because none was available. TCR abundance followed a power law with an exponent that was different for naive and memory subsets but consistent across the three individuals.

From the second PCR step onward, the TCR alpha chain libraries and the TCR beta chain libraries were amplified separately. CMV status of each donor was established by measuring IFNgamma production from CD4+ T cells after fresh PBMCs were stimulated overnight with CMV viral lysate. CD4 T cells were positively selected using Miltenyi beads, after which CD8 T cells were positively selected from the CD4-negative fraction. After staining for CD3, CD4, CD8, CD45RA, CD27 and a live/dead dye, cells were sorted on a BD Aria II into four subsets based on CD45RA and CD27. Blood came from a few healthy volunteers, each fractionated into CD4 and CD8 T cells and then into four differentiation subsets. Approximately 120 ml of peripheral blood was taken from each donor, and PBMC were separated by density-gradient centrifugation on Ficoll-Paque PLUS. Sorted cells were lysed in RLT buffer, after which RNA was extracted using a Qiagen RNeasy kit and stored at -80 degrees C.

Library preparation was by UMI-ligation and nested PCR. The beta constant-region primer was an equimolar mix of two oligonucleotides covering both TRBC1 and TRBC2. Four rounds of PCR were used to amplify ligated cDNA, with nested alpha and beta constant-region primers being used together with the SP2 primer. A single-stranded oligonucleotide containing the SP2 primer and a 12-nucleotide UMI was joined to the 3' end of the cDNA by T4 RNA ligase 1. The ligation reaction was incubated at 16°C for roughly 19-24 hours. To avoid over-amplification, PCR2 was usually performed as a SYBR Green qPCR and halted once a predetermined threshold was reached. Apart from the first purification, every purification step used Agencourt AMPure XP magnetic beads. Libraries were quantified by Qubit and checked on a TapeStation, where a main peak was expected near 650 bp. Pooled libraries were sequenced on an Illumina MiSeq using v2 2x251 paired-end kits, and typically roughly 0.95-2.2 million reads were obtained per sample. Each sample library was pooled at approximately 4 nM, and about 4.5-7% PhiX was included to improve cluster recognition. The study's processing was this. Decombinator assigned V and J genes to Demultiplexor-processed FASTQ reads by tag matching, allowing a single base-pair mismatch. Collapsinator used UMIs to correct both sequencing errors and frequency errors arising from PCR heterogeneity. CDR3Translator translated TCRs and extracted CDR3s from the conserved cysteine to the FGXG phenylalanine, flagging non-productive sequences. Gini, Shannon entropy and inverse Simpson indices were computed after subsampling the repertoires to the same number of UMI-defined TCRs. Power-law fits to clonotype abundance distributions were performed by maximum likelihood within the linear range. On one naive CD8 sample, the pipeline and MIGEC gave similar UMI counts, unique TCR numbers and clonal distributions. In one analysis, naive TCRs that were also found in any memory subset of the same donor were excluded from the naive repertoire. The repertoires were searched for several thousand CMV-associated CDR3 sequences that had been compiled from VDJdb and a published dataset. TCRdb itself trimmed the public reads at Q25 with fastp, ran MiXCR and retained productive beta chains. Rows matching on CDR3 protein sequence are summarized as one entry with the most common DNA and genes. The authors' filters were not applied to this entry. The sample data list 85,000 to 130,000 distinct CDR3 sequences, and 14% of these were observed just once. The ten largest clones add up to 2.8% of the sample.

The source is a human donor in good health. Sequenced input: naive CD8+ T cells from blood. The cell subset or site label of this sample denotes: naive T cells, CD45RA high CD27+. The rearranged segments are TRBV12-3 or TRBV12-4 and TRBJ2-3; a weak D assignment points to TRBD1 (5 bases agree). The DNA reads TGTGCCAGCAGTTTCCAGGGCTTGAACACAGATACGCAGTATTTT. It translates as CASSFQGLNTDTQYF.